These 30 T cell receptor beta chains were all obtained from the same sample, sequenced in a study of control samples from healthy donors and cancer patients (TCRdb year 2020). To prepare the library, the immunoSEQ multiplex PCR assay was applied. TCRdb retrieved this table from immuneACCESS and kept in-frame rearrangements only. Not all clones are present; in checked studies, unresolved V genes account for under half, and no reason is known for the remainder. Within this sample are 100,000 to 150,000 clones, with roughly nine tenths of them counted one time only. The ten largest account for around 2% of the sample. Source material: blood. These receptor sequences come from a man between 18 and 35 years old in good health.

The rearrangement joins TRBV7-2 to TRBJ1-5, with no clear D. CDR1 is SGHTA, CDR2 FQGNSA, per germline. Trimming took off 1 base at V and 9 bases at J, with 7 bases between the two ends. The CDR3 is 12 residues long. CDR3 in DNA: TGTGCCAGCAGCTTAGGTCTTGTGCCCCAGCATTTT. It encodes CASSLGLVPQHF.

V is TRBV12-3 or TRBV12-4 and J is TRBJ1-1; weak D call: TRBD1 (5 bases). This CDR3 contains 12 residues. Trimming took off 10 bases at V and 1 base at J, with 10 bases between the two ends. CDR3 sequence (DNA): TGTGCCACCATGGGGGAGAACACTGAAGCTTTCTTT. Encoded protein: CATMGENTEAFF.

CDR3 loop: CASSDFQGAGALHEQYF. The CDR3 DNA sequence: TGTGCCAGCAGTGATTTTCAGGGGGCAGGGGCGCTCCACGAGCAGTACTTC. This chain joins TRBV6-1 and TRBJ2-7; the match to TRBD1 covers 8 bases. Trimming took 3 bases from V and 5 from J; bases not matched to a gene: 15. This CDR3 has 17 residues. Looked up from germline, CDR1 is MNHNS and CDR2 is SASEGT.

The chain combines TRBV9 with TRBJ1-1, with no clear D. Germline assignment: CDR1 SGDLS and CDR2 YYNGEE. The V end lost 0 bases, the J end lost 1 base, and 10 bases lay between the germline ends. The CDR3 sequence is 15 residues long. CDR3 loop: CASSVGGFGNTEAFF. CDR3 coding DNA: TGTGCCAGCAGCGTAGGGGGTTTCGGGAACACTGAAGCTTTCTTT. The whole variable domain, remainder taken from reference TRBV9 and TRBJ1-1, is DSGVTQTPKHLITATGQRVTLRCSPRSGDLSVYWYQQSLDQGLQFLIQYYNGEERAKGNILERFSAQQFPDLHSELNLSSLELGDSALYFCASSVGGFGNTEAFFGQGTRLTVV.

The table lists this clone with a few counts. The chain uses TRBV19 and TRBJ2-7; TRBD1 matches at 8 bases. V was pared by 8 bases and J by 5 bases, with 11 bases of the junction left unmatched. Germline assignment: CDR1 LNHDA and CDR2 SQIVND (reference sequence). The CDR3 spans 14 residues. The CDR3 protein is CASSNDRGTNEQYF. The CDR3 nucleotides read TGTGCCAGTTCTAACGACAGGGGTACGAACGAGCAGTACTTC. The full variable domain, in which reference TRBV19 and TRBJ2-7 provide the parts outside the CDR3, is DGGITQSPKYLFRKEGQNVTLSCEQNLNHDAMYWYRQDPGQGLRLIYYSQIVNDFQKGDIAEGYSVSREKKESFPLTVTSAQKNPTAFYLCASSNDRGTNEQYFGPGTRLTVT.

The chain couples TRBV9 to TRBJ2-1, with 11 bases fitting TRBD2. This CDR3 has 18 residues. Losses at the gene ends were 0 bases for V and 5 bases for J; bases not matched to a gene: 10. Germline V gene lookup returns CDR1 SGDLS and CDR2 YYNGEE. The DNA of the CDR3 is TGTGCCAGCAGCGTAGAGGGGGTGGGACTAGCGGCCAACAATGAGCAGTTCTTC. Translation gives CASSVEGVGLAANNEQFF.

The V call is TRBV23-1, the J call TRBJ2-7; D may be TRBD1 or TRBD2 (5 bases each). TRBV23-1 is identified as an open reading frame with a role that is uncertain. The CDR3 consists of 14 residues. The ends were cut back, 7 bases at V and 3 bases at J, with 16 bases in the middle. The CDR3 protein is CASTLGTEDYEQYF. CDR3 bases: TGCGCCAGCACCCTCGGGACCGAAGACTACGAGCAGTACTTC.

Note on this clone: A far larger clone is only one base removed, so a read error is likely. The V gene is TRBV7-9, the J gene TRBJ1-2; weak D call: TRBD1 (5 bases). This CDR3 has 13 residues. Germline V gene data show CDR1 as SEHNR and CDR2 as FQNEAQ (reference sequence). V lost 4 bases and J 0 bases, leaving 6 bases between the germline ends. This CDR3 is CASSSTANYGYTF. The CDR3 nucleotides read TGTGCCAGCAGCTCGACAGCTAACTATGGCTACACCTTC.

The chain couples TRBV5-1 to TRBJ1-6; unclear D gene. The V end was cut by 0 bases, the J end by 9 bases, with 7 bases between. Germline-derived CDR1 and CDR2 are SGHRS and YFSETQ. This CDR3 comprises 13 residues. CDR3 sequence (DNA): TGCGCCAGCAGCTTGGACCGAGGTTCACCCCTCCACTTT. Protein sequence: CASSLDRGSPLHF.

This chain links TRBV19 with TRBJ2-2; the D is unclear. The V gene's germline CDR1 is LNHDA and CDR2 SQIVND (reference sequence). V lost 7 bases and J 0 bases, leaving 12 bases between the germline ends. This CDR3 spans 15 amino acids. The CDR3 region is CASTSRYANTGELFF. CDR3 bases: TGTGCCAGTACCTCCCGGTACGCGAACACCGGGGAGCTGTTTTTT.

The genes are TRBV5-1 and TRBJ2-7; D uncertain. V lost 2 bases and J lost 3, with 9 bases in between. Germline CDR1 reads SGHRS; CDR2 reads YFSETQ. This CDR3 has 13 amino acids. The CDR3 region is CASSFRSFYEQYF. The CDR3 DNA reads TGCGCCAGCAGCTTCAGGTCGTTCTACGAGCAGTACTTC.

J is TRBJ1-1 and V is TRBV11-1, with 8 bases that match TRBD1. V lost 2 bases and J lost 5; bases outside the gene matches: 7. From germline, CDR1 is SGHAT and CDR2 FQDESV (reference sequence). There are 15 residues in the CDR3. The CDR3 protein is CASSLLRTGPTEAFF. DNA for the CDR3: TGTGCCAGCAGCTTATTAAGGACAGGGCCGACTGAAGCTTTCTTT. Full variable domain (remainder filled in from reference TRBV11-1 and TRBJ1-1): EAEVAQSPRYKITEKSQAVAFWCDPISGHATLYWYRQILGQGPELLVQFQDESVVDDSQLPKDRFSAERLKGVDSTLKIQPAELGDSAMYLCASSLLRTGPTEAFFGQGTRLTVV.

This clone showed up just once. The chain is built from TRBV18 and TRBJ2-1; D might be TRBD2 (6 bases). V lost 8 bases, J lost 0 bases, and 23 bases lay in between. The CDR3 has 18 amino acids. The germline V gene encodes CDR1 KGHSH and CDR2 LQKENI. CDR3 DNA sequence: TGTGCCAGCGCCCGGGACGGTCGGGGAGGAGCCTCCTACAATGAGCAGTTCTTC. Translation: CASARDGRGGASYNEQFF. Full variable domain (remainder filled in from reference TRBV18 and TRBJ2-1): NAGVMQNPRHLVRRRGQEARLRCSPMKGHSHVYWYRQLPEEGLKFMVYLQKENIIDESGMPKERFSAEFPKEGPSILRIQQVVRGDSAAYFCASARDGRGGASYNEQFFGPGTRLTVL.

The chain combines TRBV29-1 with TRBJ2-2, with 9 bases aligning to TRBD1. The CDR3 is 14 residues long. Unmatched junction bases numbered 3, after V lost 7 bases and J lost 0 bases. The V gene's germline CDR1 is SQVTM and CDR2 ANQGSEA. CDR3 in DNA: TGCAGCGGTGGACAGGGGTCGAACACCGGGGAGCTGTTTTTT. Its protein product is CSGGQGSNTGELFF.

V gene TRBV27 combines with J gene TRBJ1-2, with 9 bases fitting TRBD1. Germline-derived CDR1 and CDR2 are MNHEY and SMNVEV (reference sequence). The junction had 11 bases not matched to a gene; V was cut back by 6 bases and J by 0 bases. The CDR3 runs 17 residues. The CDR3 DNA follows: TGTGCCAGCAGAGTATGGGGACAGGGACGATCTAACTATGGCTACACCTTC. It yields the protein CASRVWGQGRSNYGYTF.

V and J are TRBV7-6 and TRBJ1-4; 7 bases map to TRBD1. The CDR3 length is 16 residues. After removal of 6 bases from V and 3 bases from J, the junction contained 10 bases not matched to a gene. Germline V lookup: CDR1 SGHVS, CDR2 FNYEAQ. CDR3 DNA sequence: TGTGCCAGCAGTTATTATAAAGGGGGCCCTAATGAAAAACTGTTTTTT. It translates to CASSYYKGGPNEKLFF.

CDR3 protein: CASSLAGGNEQFF. DNA of the CDR3: TGTGCCAGCAGCTTAGCGGGAGGCAATGAGCAGTTCTTC. V is TRBV11-3 and J is TRBJ2-1; 7 nucleotides align to TRBD2. This CDR3 is 13 amino acids long. CDR1 and CDR2 (germline): SGHNT, YENEEA. Trimming at V came to 1 base and at J to 6 bases, leaving 0 bases not matched to a gene.

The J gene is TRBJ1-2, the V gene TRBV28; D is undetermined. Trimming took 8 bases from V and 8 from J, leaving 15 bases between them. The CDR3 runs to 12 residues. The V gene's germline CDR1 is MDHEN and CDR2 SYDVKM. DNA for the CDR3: TGTGCCAGCGAGTCCGAAAATGGGGGCTACACCTTC. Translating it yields CASESENGGYTF.

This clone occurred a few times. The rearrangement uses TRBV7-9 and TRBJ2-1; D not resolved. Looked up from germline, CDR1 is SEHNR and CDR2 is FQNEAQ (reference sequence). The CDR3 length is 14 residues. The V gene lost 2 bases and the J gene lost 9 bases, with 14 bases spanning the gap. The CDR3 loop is CASSLPHTGGEQFF. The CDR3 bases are TGTGCCAGCAGCTTACCCCACACGGGCGGTGAGCAGTTCTTC.

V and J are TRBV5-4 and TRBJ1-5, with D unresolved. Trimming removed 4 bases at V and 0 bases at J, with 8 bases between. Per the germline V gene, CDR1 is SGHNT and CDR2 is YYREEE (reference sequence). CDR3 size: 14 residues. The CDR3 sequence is CASSTQNSNQPQHF. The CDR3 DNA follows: TGTGCCAGCAGCACACAGAATAGCAATCAGCCCCAGCATTTT.

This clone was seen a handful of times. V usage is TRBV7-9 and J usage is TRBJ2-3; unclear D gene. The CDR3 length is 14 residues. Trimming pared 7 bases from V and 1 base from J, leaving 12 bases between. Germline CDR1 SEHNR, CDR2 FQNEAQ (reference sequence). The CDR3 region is CASKPRLGTDTQYF. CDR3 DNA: TGTGCCAGCAAACCCCGGTTGGGCACAGATACGCAGTATTTT.

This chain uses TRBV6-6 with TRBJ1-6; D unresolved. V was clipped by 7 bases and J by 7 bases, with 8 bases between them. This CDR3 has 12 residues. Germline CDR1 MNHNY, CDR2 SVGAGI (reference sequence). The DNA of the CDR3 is TGTGCCAGCATTGGCAGCAATTCACCCCTCCACTTT. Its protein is CASIGSNSPLHF.

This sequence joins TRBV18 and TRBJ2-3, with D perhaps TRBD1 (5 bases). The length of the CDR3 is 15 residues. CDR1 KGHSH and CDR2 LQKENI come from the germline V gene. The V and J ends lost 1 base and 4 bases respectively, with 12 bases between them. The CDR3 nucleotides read TGTGCCAGCTCACCACGGGCAGGGAAGGCAGATACGCAGTATTTT. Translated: CASSPRAGKADTQYF. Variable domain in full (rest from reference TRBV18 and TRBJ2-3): NAGVMQNPRHLVRRRGQEARLRCSPMKGHSHVYWYRQLPEEGLKFMVYLQKENIIDESGMPKERFSAEFPKEGPSILRIQQVVRGDSAAYFCASSPRAGKADTQYFGPGTRLTVL.

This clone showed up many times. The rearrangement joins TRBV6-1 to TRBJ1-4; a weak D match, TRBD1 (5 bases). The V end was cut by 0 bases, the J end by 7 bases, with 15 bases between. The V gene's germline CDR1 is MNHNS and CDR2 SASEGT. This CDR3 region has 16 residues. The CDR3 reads CASSEAEGAGGEKLFF. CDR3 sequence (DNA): TGTGCCAGCAGTGAAGCCGAAGGGGCCGGGGGTGAAAAACTGTTTTTT.

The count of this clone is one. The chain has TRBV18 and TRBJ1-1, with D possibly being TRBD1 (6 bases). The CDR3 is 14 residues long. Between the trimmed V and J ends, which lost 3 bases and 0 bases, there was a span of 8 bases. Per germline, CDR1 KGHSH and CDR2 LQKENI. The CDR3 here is CASSPGQMNTEAFF. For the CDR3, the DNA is TGTGCCAGCTCACCTGGACAGATGAACACTGAAGCTTTCTTT.

The CDR3 here is CASSQGGDYSNQPQHF. CDR3 DNA sequence: TGCGCCAGCAGCCAAGGAGGGGACTATAGCAATCAGCCCCAGCATTTT. J is TRBJ1-5 and V is TRBV4-1; a weak D match, TRBD1 (5 bases). This CDR3 spans 16 amino acids. V was clipped by 1 base and J by 0 bases, with 10 bases between them. Germline V CDR1 and CDR2: MGHRA, YSYEKL.

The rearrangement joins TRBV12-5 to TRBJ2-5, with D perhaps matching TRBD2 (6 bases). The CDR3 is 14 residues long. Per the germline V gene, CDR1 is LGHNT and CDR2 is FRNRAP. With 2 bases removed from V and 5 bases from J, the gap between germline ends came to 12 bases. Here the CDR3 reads CASGLSQGRETQYF. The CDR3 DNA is TGTGCTAGTGGTTTGTCCCAAGGGAGGGAGACCCAGTACTTC.

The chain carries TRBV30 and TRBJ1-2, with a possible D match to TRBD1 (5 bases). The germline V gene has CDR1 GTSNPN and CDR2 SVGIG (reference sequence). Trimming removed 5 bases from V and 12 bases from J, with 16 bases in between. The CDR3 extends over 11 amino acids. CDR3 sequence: CAWQRASGDTF. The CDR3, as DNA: TGTGCCTGGCAGAGGGCCTCGGGGGACACCTTC.

The CDR3 is CASSQGEWTTNEQFF. The CDR3 coding sequence is TGCGCCAGCAGCCAAGGGGAGTGGACTACCAATGAGCAGTTCTTC. The rearrangement links TRBV4-3 to TRBJ2-1, with D maybe TRBD2 (6 bases). V gave up 1 base and J gave up 6 bases, with 13 bases separating them. CDR3 length equals 15 residues. The germline gives CDR1 LGHNA, CDR2 YSLEER.

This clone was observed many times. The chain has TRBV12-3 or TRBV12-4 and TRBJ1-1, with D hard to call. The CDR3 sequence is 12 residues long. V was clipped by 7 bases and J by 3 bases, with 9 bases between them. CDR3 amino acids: CASTFIHTEAFF. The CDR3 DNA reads TGTGCCAGCACTTTCATACACACTGAAGCTTTCTTT.